A single sample is the source of the 20 T cell receptor beta chains below, sequenced in a study of blood T cell repertoires in COVID-19 (dated by TCRdb to the early 2020s). The library was prepared using the immunoSEQ multiplex PCR assay. Held by TCRdb, this immuneACCESS table contains in-frame sequences only and omits some clones. Under half of the omission traces to an unresolved V gene where checked; the cause of the rest is unknown. For this sample the table gives about 95,000 clones, of which roughly 76% were detected only once. Around 4.8% of the sample lies in the top ten. Sample: peripheral blood. The receptors derive from a man older than 75 with COVID-19, enrolled during active disease.

The chain has TRBV27 and TRBJ2-3, with D hard to call. Trimming cost V 3 bases and J 6 bases, with 10 bases left between them. The germline V gene has CDR1 MNHEY and CDR2 SMNVEV (reference sequence). The CDR3 loop spans 13 amino acids. The CDR3 is CASSFLARDTQYF. The CDR3, as DNA: TGTGCCAGCAGTTTTTTGGCCCGCGATACGCAGTATTTT.

The chain joins TRBV18 to TRBJ2-4, with 8 nucleotides matching TRBD2. Trimming cost V 5 bases and J 1 base; bases outside gene matches: 7. The length of the CDR3 is 16 residues. Germline V gene lookup returns CDR1 KGHSH and CDR2 LQKENI. CDR3 region: CASSNGGGAAKNIQYF. In nucleotides, the CDR3 is TGTGCCAGCTCAAACGGGGGGGGCGCTGCCAAAAACATTCAGTACTTC.

The gene calls are TRBV19 and TRBJ2-4; 7 positions agree with TRBD2. V lost 10 bases and J lost 2; bases outside the gene matches: 5. In germline, CDR1 is LNHDA, CDR2 SQIVND (reference sequence). The CDR3 has 13 residues. CDR3 coding DNA: TGTGCCACCAGGGAGGGTCCCAAAAACATTCAGTACTTC. Encoded protein: CATREGPKNIQYF.

The rearrangement uses TRBV5-5 and TRBJ1-6; D not resolved. Trimming pared 0 bases from V and 1 base from J, leaving 11 bases between. This CDR3 region has 17 residues. The germline CDR1 and CDR2 sequences are SGHKS and YYEKEE (reference sequence). CDR3 sequence reads: CASSLAFVESYNSPLHF. For the CDR3, the DNA is TGTGCCAGCAGCTTGGCTTTCGTTGAGTCCTATAATTCACCCCTCCACTTT.

V usage is TRBV19 and J usage is TRBJ1-4, with 10 nucleotides matching TRBD1. V shed 4 bases and J 1 base; nucleotides not matched to a gene: 3. The length of the CDR3 is 16 residues. The V gene's germline CDR1 is LNHDA and CDR2 SQIVND (reference sequence). CDR3 sequence (DNA): TGTGCCAGTAGTACCCGGGACAGGGGAACTAATGAAAAACTGTTTTTT. Its protein product is CASSTRDRGTNEKLFF.

The CDR3 protein is CASSQGRAGPGELFF. CDR3 coding DNA: TGTGCCAGCAGCCAAGGTCGGGCGGGGCCCGGGGAGCTGTTTTTT. J is TRBJ2-2 and V is TRBV4-2, with D perhaps matching TRBD2 (6 bases). CDR1 and CDR2 (germline): LGHNA, YNFKEQ. This CDR3 spans 15 amino acids. Trimming left V 1 base short and J 6 bases short, with 12 bases between.

This clone occurred once. V and J are TRBV6-2 or TRBV6-3 and TRBJ2-1; 11 positions match TRBD2. Trimming took 6 bases from V and 4 from J; bases not matched to a gene: 5. CDR1 is MNHEY and CDR2 is SVGEGT in the germline V gene. This CDR3 contains 15 residues. This chain's CDR3 is CASSIAGGRYNEQFF. As DNA, the CDR3 is TGTGCCAGCAGCATAGCGGGGGGGCGGTACAATGAGCAGTTCTTC.

The chain couples TRBV2 to TRBJ1-2; perhaps TRBD1 as D (6 bases). The V end lost 6 bases, the J end lost 4 bases, and 18 bases lay between the germline ends. Germline V lookup: CDR1 SNHLY, CDR2 FYNNEI. CDR3 size: 15 residues. The CDR3 loop reads CASRLRQELGYGYTF. Here the CDR3 DNA reads TGTGCCAGCAGACTAAGACAGGAGTTGGGCTATGGCTACACCTTC.

This clone was picked up one time. J is TRBJ2-5 and V is TRBV19, with 8 bases that match TRBD2. V lost 3 bases, J lost 5 bases, and 8 bases stayed unmatched. The CDR3 is 15 residues long. Germline CDR1 LNHDA, CDR2 SQIVND (reference sequence). As DNA, the CDR3 is TGTGCCAGTAGTATTTTACAGGGCGGGGGGGAGACCCAGTACTTC. Its protein is CASSILQGGGETQYF.

The chain recombines TRBV6-5 with TRBJ2-1; D may be TRBD1 (5 bases). Germline CDR1 reads MNHEY; CDR2 reads SVGAGI. The CDR3 runs to 13 residues. V gave up 5 bases and J gave up 10 bases, with 15 bases separating them. As DNA, the CDR3 is TGTGCCAGCAGTCGACCCTCAGGGTACGAGCAGTTCTTC. As protein: CASSRPSGYEQFF.

V usage is TRBV6-6 and J usage is TRBJ2-5; the match to TRBD2 covers 10 bases. Germline lookup yields CDR1 MNHNY and CDR2 SVGAGI (reference sequence). With V trimmed by 0 bases and J by 2 bases, 0 bases remained unmatched. This CDR3 has 15 amino acids. In DNA form, the CDR3 reads TGTGCCAGCAGTTACTCTAGCGGGGGGCAAGAGACCCAGTACTTC. Amino acids: CASSYSSGGQETQYF.

This rearrangement joins TRBV7-6 to TRBJ1-3; D unclear. The CDR3 contains 15 residues. Germline V gene data show CDR1 as SGHVS and CDR2 as FNYEAQ. V lost 4 bases and J lost 0, with 10 bases in between. In DNA form, the CDR3 reads TGTGCCAGCAGCTCCACCGGGAACTCTGGAAACACCATATATTTT. Protein: CASSSTGNSGNTIYF.

The chain carries TRBV7-9 and TRBJ1-2; unclear D gene. Trimming stripped 0 bases from V and 7 bases from J, with 9 bases between. CDR1 is SEHNR and CDR2 is FQNEAQ in the germline V gene (reference sequence). The CDR3 spans 13 residues. CDR3 DNA sequence: TGTGCCAGCAGCTTAGCCGGTGGGCGTGGCTACACCTTC. Encoded protein: CASSLAGGRGYTF.

This clone appeared once. The CDR3 spells CASSQNSQGTYGYTF. The CDR3 DNA reads as TGTGCCAGCAGCCAAAACTCCCAGGGGACCTATGGCTACACCTTC. The chain employs TRBV4-2 and TRBJ1-2; possible D gene TRBD1, 6 bases. Trimming stripped 2 bases from V and 4 bases from J, with 14 bases between. The CDR3 is made up of 15 amino acids. Germline V gives CDR1 LGHNA, CDR2 YNFKEQ.

The DNA of the CDR3 is TGTGCCATCGGGGGGACAGGGTATGGCAATGAGCAGTTCTTC. It specifies CAIGGTGYGNEQFF. V usage is TRBV10-3 and J usage is TRBJ2-1, with 9 bases matching TRBD1. CDR3 length equals 14 residues. V gave up 8 bases and J gave up 6 bases; unmatched junction bases: 8. Germline CDR1 ENHRY, CDR2 SYGVKD.

As concerns this clone: At one of its ends the junction is not consistent with the germline gene, which may arise from a read error. This chain uses TRBV30 with TRBJ1-1, with TRBD1 as a possible D gene (6 bases). This CDR3 is 14 amino acids long. Germline CDR1 reads GTSNPN; CDR2 reads SVGIG (reference sequence). The CDR3 DNA sequence: TGTACCTGGAGCCTCGGACAGTTGAACACTGAAGCTTTCTTT. Protein product: CTWSLGQLNTEAFF.

The chain uses TRBV7-9 and TRBJ2-5; 11 bases match TRBD2. CDR3 size: 19 residues. Germline CDR1 reads SEHNR; CDR2 reads FQNEAQ (reference sequence). V gave up 0 bases and J gave up 5 bases; unmatched junction bases: 14. The CDR3 DNA sequence: TGTGCCAGCAGCTTAGCTTTAGCGGGGGGGCCTTTATCTCTGGAGACCCAGTACTTC. Its protein product is CASSLALAGGPLSLETQYF.

V and J are TRBV14 and TRBJ2-5, with 13 bases that match TRBD2. The ends lost 4 bases at V and 4 bases at J; junction bases unmatched: 3. The CDR3 totals 15 residues. Germline-derived CDR1 and CDR2 are SGHDN and FVKESK. CDR3 in amino acids: CASSRGTSGIETQYF. CDR3 nucleotides: TGTGCCAGCAGCCGGGGGACTAGCGGGATAGAGACCCAGTACTTC. The full variable domain, completed using reference TRBV14 and TRBJ2-5, is EAGVTQFPSHSVIEKGQTVTLRCDPISGHDNLYWYRRVMGKEIKFLLHFVKESKQDESGMPNNRFLAERTGGTYSTLKVQPAELEDSGVYFCASSRGTSGIETQYFGPGTRLLVL.

V and J are TRBV11-2 and TRBJ2-7; 7 bases are shared with TRBD1. Germline-derived CDR1 and CDR2 are SGHAT and FQNNGV. This CDR3 spans 17 amino acids. Unmatched junction bases numbered 12, after V lost 0 bases and J lost 4 bases. This CDR3 reads CASSLDLGPGQSYEQYF. The CDR3 region has the DNA TGTGCCAGCAGCTTAGATTTGGGCCCGGGACAGTCGTACGAGCAGTACTTC.

The chain carries TRBV9 and TRBJ1-2; D is uncertain. This CDR3 comprises 12 residues. Trimming stripped 0 bases from V and 8 bases from J, with 8 bases between. CDR1 and CDR2 (germline): SGDLS, YYNGEE. As DNA, the CDR3 is TGTGCCAGCAGCGTAGCCTCCGGGGGCTACACCTTC. As protein: CASSVASGGYTF. The entire variable domain, with the rest obtained from reference TRBV9 and TRBJ1-2, is as follows: DSGVTQTPKHLITATGQRVTLRCSPRSGDLSVYWYQQSLDQGLQFLIQYYNGEERAKGNILERFSAQQFPDLHSELNLSSLELGDSALYFCASSVASGGYTFGSGTRLTVV.